The clone carrying this T cell receptor beta chain was seen only a few times. What it recognizes is unknown. The same CDR3 also results from other DNA sequences found in this sample. Germline CDR1 is WSHSY and CDR2 is SAAADI. This CDR3 is built from 15 residues. Trimming took off 3 bases at V and 0 bases at J, with 9 bases between the two ends. This table comes from immunoSEQ multiplex PCR, and its TCRdb copy is limited to in-frame clones, with some not included. The sample includes about 3,200 clones, less than 75% seen only once; the top ten take less than 15%. The sample originates from a study of chemoradiotherapy in HPV16-positive cancers. General study results and limits: The functional HPV-specific definition rests on just a couple of HPV16-positive patients. Candidate HPV-specific clones and E7-related TCR motifs grew in tumor during treatment.

The chain recombines TRBV10-2 with TRBJ1-5; no clear D. The sequence came from a human donor with HPV-associated anogenital cancer. The specimen was collected from a patient who underwent chemoradiotherapy. The CDR3 sequence: CASSDAGYSNQPQHF. CDR3 nucleotide sequence: TGCGCCAGCAGTGACGCAGGATATAGCAATCAGCCCCAGCATTTT.